The rows below give T cell receptor beta chains drawn from one sample of a study of T cells after yellow fever vaccination. Using its own MiXCR run on the 5' RACE reads, TCRdb lists one record per CDR3 protein. The table records about 340,000 distinct CDR3 sequences, 3.5% to 4.5% of them present only once. The input for sequencing was PBMCs, taken 5 days after the yellow fever booster vaccination. These receptors originate from a man younger than 35 who received the YFV17D yellow fever vaccine. The CDR3 runs from the conserved cysteine through the conserved F or W. Each record gives: J gene, V gene, D gene, clone size, CDR3 protein, CDR3 DNA. A D gene is named only where the DNA matches it firmly. The size entry is marked missing in some rows and otherwise reads once, few, many or a size class.

TRBJ1-5,TRBV12-3/TRBV12-4,NA,NA,CASSLGTGRNQPQHF,TGTGCCAGCAGTTTAGGAACAGGGCGAAATCAGCCCCAGCATTTT
TRBJ2-5,TRBV4-1,TRBD1,few,CASSQTQGVRETQYF,TGCGCCAGCAGCCAAACACAGGGGGTAAGGGAGACCCAGTACTTC
TRBJ1-1,TRBV7-9,TRBD1,many,CASSLAAGGKTEAFF,TGTGCCAGCAGCTTAGCTGCAGGGGGAAAAACTGAAGCTTTCTTT
TRBJ1-2,TRBV24-1,TRBD1,many,CATSAWTGSDYGYTF,TGTGCCACCAGTGCCTGGACAGGGTCCGACTATGGCTACACCTTC
TRBJ2-1,TRBV11-1,NA,many,CASSLAPGAGFDEQFF,TGTGCCAGCAGCTTAGCGCCGGGGGCCGGTTTCGATGAGCAGTTCTTC
TRBJ2-7,TRBV7-2,NA,NA,CASSLGGTDQGEQYF,TGTGCCAGCAGCTTAGGGGGGACGGATCAGGGCGAGCAGTACTTC
TRBJ1-2,TRBV7-9,TRBD1,few,CASSLGDREWDYGYTF,TGTGCCAGCAGCTTGGGCGACAGGGAGTGGGACTATGGCTACACCTTC
TRBJ1-2,TRBV28,TRBD1,NA,CASSLGQIPNYGYTF,TGTGCCAGCAGCCTGGGACAGATCCCTAACTATGGCTACACCTTC
TRBJ2-1,TRBV29-1,NA,many,CRGGESYNEQFF,TGCAGGGGGGGAGAGAGCTACAATGAGCAGTTCTTC
TRBJ1-2,TRBV12-3/TRBV12-4,NA,NA,CASSFVVSGSPYGYTF,TGTGCCAGCAGTTTCGTGGTGTCAGGGAGTCCTTATGGCTACACCTTC
TRBJ2-5,TRBV5-1,TRBD2,once,CASSFRLAGGNTYVETQYF,TGCGCCAGCAGCTTCAGACTAGCGGGGGGCAATACGTATGTCGAGACCCAGTACTTC
TRBJ2-1,TRBV28,TRBD1,few,CASSTTQGSFSYNEQFF,TGTGCCAGCAGTACGACACAGGGGTCCTTCTCCTACAATGAGCAGTTCTTC
TRBJ2-3,TRBV5-4,NA,few,CASRFNSADTQYF,TGTGCCAGCAGATTCAATAGCGCGGATACGCAGTATTTT
TRBJ1-5,TRBV4-1,NA,many,CASSQPGAPNDQPQHF,TGCGCCAGCAGCCAACCGGGAGCCCCGAACGACCAGCCCCAGCATTTT
TRBJ1-3,TRBV4-3,NA,NA,CASSQDQSWASGNTIYF,TGCGCCAGCAGCCAAGATCAGTCCTGGGCGTCTGGAAACACCATATATTTT
TRBJ1-5,TRBV6-2/TRBV6-3,NA,few,CASSYLGSGQPQHF,TGTGCCAGCAGTTACCTCGGGTCGGGCCAGCCCCAGCATTTT
TRBJ2-5,TRBV5-1,TRBD1,few,CASSAGQGRETQYF,TGCGCCAGCAGCGCCGGACAGGGGAGGGAGACCCAGTACTTC
TRBJ2-7,TRBV6-6,TRBD1,few,CATSTGGRYEQYF,TGTGCCACGTCGACAGGGGGTCGCTACGAGCAGTACTTC
TRBJ2-3,TRBV5-1,TRBD2,few,CASSLVLAGGQEQYF,TGCGCCAGCAGCTTGGTACTAGCGGGTGGTCAAGAGCAGTATTTT
TRBJ2-5,TRBV20-1,NA,many,CSLGGGGGFQETQYF,TGCAGTCTAGGAGGGGGAGGAGGGTTCCAAGAGACCCAGTACTTC
TRBJ2-2,TRBV20-1,NA,few,CSARDIAVNTGELFF,TGCAGTGCTAGAGATATAGCAGTGAACACCGGGGAGCTGTTTTTT
TRBJ2-7,TRBV15,TRBD2,many,CATSRELAGGKQYEQYF,TGTGCCACCAGCAGAGAACTAGCGGGGGGAAAACAGTACGAGCAGTACTTC
TRBJ2-6,TRBV20-1,TRBD1,few,CSANSGQGARSGANVLTF,TGCAGTGCTAATTCCGGACAGGGGGCACGGAGTGGGGCCAACGTCCTGACTTTC
TRBJ1-2,TRBV2,NA,NA,CASTLARDSMFTF,TGTGCCAGCACCTTAGCCCGAGACAGCATGTTCACCTTC
TRBJ2-1,TRBV4-1,TRBD2,NA,CASSQAPTLAGGNEQFF,TGCGCCAGCAGCCAGGCTCCCACCCTAGCGGGGGGCAATGAGCAGTTCTTC
TRBJ2-1,TRBV20-1,NA,NA,CSASPGSISSYNEQFF,TGCAGTGCTAGTCCAGGCAGCATTAGCTCCTACAATGAGCAGTTCTTC
TRBJ2-1,TRBV5-1,TRBD2,few,CASSLAPGGRYEQFF,TGCGCCAGCAGCTTGGCCCCGGGGGGGAGGTATGAGCAGTTCTTC
TRBJ2-2,TRBV7-3,NA,few,CASSLNQRANTGELFF,TGTGCCAGCAGCTTAAACCAGCGGGCCAACACCGGGGAGCTGTTTTTT
TRBJ2-4,TRBV27,NA,few,CASSLGPTRRAKNIQYF,TGTGCCAGCAGTTTGGGACCGACTCGGCGAGCCAAAAACATTCAGTACTTC
TRBJ2-7,TRBV18,NA,many,CASSPPGSSSYEQYF,TGTGCCAGCTCACCACCGGGCTCTAGCTCCTACGAGCAGTACTTC
TRBJ2-5,TRBV10-3,TRBD1,NA,CAISHGQGGGETQYF,TGTGCCATCAGCCATGGACAGGGGGGAGGAGAGACCCAGTACTTC
TRBJ2-6,TRBV7-2,NA,many,CASSLTWGSGANVLTF,TGTGCCAGCAGCTTAACATGGGGCTCTGGGGCCAACGTCCTGACTTTC
TRBJ2-1,TRBV28,NA,few,CASRDTPFNEQFF,TGTGCCAGTAGGGACACTCCATTCAATGAGCAGTTCTTC
TRBJ2-3,TRBV2,NA,many,CASRAEVDTQYF,TGTGCCAGCAGGGCAGAGGTGGATACGCAGTATTTT
TRBJ2-6,TRBV27,TRBD1,few,CASNPTGPHSGANVLTF,TGTGCCAGCAACCCGACAGGGCCCCACTCTGGGGCCAACGTCCTGACTTTC